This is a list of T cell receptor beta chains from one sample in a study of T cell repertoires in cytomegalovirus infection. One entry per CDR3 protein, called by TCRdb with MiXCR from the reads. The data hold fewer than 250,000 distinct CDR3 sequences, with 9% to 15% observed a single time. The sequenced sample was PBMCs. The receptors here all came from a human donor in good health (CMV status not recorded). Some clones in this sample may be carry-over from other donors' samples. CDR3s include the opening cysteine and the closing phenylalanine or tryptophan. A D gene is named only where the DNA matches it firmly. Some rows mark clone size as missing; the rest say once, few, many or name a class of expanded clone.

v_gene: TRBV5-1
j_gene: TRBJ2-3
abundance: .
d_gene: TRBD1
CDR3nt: TGCGACAGCAGCTTGCCCAACCGACAGGGGGGGACAGATACGCAGTATTTT
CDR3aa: CDSSLPNRQGGTDTQYF

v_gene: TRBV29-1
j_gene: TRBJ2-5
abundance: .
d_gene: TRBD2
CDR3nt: TGCAGCGTTGTAGCGGGGGGGCAAGAGACCCAGTACTTC
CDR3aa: CSVVAGGQETQYF

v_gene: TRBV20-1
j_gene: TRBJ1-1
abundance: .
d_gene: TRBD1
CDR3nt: TGCAGTGCTAGAGATTGGGACAGGTCGGCCACTGAAGCTTTCTTT
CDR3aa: CSARDWDRSATEAFF

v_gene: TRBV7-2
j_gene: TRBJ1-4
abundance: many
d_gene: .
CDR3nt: TGTGCCAGCAGCTTAGGGGACATCAATGAAAAACTGTTTTTT
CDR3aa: CASSLGDINEKLFF

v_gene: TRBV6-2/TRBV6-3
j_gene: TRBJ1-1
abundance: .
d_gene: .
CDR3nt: TGTGCCAGCAGACCTTCTTTCGGACAGAACACTGAAGCTTTCTTT
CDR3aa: CASRPSFGQNTEAFF

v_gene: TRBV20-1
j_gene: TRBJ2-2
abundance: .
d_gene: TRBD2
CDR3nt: TGCAGTGCTAGAGATCGCGGACTAGCGGGAGGAAACACCGGGGAGCTGTTTTTT
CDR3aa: CSARDRGLAGGNTGELFF

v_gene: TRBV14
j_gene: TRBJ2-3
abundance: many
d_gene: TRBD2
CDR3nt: TGTGCCAGCAGCCGACTAGCGGGCAGCACAGATACGCAGTATTTT
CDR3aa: CASSRLAGSTDTQYF

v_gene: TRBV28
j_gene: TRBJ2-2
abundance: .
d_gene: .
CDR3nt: TGTGCCATTCACAAGGGCTCCCCCACCGGGGAGCTGTTTTTT
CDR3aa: CAIHKGSPTGELFF

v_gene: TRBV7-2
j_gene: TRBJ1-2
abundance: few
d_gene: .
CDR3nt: TGTGCCAGCAGCTTCACCGGGGCCCAGAAAAACTATGGCTACACCTTC
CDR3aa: CASSFTGAQKNYGYTF

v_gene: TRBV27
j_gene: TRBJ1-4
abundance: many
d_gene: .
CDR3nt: TGTGCCAGCAGCCCGGGATTTGTGGTTGGAAAACTGTTTTTT
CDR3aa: CASSPGFVVGKLFF

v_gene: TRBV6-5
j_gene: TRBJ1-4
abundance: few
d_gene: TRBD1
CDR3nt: TGTGCCAGCAGTAACAGGGGGCGGGGTGAAAAACTGTTTTTT
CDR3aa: CASSNRGRGEKLFF

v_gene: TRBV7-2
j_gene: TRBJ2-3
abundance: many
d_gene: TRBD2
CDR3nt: TGTGCCAGCAGCTTAGTCGGCGCCATAATAGCGGGAGGCATGGATACGCAGTATTTT
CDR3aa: CASSLVGAIIAGGMDTQYF

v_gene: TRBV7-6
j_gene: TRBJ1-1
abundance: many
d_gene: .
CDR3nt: TGTGCCAGCAGCTACTCCGAGAACACTGAAGCTTTCTTT
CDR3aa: CASSYSENTEAFF

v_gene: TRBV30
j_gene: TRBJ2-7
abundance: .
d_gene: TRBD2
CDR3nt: TGTGCCTGGAGCGGACAGGGGCCGGGACTAGCGGGAGGATCCTACGAGCAGTACTTC
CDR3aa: CAWSGQGPGLAGGSYEQYF

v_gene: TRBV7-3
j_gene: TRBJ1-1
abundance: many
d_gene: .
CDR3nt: TGTGCCAGCAGCTTAATGGGGGGGGACACTGAAGCTTTCTTT
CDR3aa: CASSLMGGDTEAFF

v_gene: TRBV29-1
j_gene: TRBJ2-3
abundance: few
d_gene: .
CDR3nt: TGCAGCGTTGAAGATAGACGGGCCTCCTTACTCACAGATACGCAGTATTTT
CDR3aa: CSVEDRRASLLTDTQYF

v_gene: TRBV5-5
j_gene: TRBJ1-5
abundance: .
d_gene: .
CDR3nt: TGTGCCAGCAGCTTGGTGGCTGCTAGCAATCAGCCCCAGCATTTT
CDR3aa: CASSLVAASNQPQHF

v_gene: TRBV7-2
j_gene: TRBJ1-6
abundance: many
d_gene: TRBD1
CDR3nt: TGTGCCAGCAGTAGAGACAGGGGGTCCAATTCACCCCTCCACTTT
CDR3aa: CASSRDRGSNSPLHF

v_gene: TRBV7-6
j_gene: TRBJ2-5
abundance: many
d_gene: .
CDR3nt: TGTGCCAGCAGCCCGCCTAGCGGGACAGGAGAGACCCAGTACTTC
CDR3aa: CASSPPSGTGETQYF

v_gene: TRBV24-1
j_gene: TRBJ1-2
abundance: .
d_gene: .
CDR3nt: TGTGCCACCAGTGATTTTGGGGGGGCTGGCTACACCTTC
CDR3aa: CATSDFGGAGYTF

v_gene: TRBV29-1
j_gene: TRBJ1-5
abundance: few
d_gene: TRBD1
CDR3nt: TGCAGCGTTGAAGAGGAGACAGGGGCCCCCGAAGGTAATCAGCCCCAGCATTTT
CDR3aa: CSVEEETGAPEGNQPQHF

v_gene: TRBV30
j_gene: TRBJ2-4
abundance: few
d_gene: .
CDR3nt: TGTGCCTGGACCAAAGGCGGAGGCACGTGGGACATTCAGTACTTC
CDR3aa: CAWTKGGGTWDIQYF

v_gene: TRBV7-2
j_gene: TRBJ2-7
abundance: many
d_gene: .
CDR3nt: TGTGCCAGCAGCTCCTCCCCGTCGGGACACGAGCAGTACTTC
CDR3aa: CASSSSPSGHEQYF

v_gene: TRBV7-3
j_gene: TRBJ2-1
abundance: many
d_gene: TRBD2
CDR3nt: TGTGCCAGCAGCTTGGGACTAACAAACAATGAGCAGTTCTTC
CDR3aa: CASSLGLTNNEQFF

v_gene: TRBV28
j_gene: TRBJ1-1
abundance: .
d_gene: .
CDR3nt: TGTGCCAGCAGTTCCGTTAGCCCTGGGGCTATTGAAGCTTTCTTT
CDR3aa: CASSSVSPGAIEAFF

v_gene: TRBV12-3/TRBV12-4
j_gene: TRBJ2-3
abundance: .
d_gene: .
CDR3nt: TGTGCCAGCAGGCTTTCGGGGCCTAGCACAGATACGCAGTATTTT
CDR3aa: CASRLSGPSTDTQYF

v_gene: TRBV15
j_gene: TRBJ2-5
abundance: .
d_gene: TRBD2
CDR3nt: TGTGCCACCAGCACGGGACTAGCGGGAGGGCAAGAGACCCAGTACTTC
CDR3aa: CATSTGLAGGQETQYF

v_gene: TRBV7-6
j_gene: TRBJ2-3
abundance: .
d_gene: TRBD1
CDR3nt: TGTGCCAGCAGTAGGGGACAGGGAGGAGATACGCAGTATTTT
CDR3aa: CASSRGQGGDTQYF

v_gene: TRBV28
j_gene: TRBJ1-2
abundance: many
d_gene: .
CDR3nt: TGTGCCAGCAGCGGGACACTGTACTATGGCTACACCTTC
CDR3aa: CASSGTLYYGYTF

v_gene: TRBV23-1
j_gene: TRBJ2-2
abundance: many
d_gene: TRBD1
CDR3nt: TGCGCCAGCACCTCAATGGGACAGGGGAACACCGGGGAGCTGTTTTTT
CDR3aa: CASTSMGQGNTGELFF

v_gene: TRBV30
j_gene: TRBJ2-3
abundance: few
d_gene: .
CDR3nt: TGTGCCTGGACCCTCGGAAGGGCTACGCAGTATTTT
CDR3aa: CAWTLGRATQYF

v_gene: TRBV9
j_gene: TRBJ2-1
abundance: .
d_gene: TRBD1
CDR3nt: TGTGCCAGCAGCGGGAGGGACAGGGACAATGAGCAGTTCTTC
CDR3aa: CASSGRDRDNEQFF

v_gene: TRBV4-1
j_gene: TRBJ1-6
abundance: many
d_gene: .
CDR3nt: TGCGCCAGCAGCCAGGAGGGGACCGCGATTGGGTCACCCCTCCACTTT
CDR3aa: CASSQEGTAIGSPLHF

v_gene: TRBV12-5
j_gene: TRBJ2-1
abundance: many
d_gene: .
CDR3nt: TGTGCTAGTGGTTCAAGGGGGTCCAATGAGCAGTTCTTC
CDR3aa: CASGSRGSNEQFF

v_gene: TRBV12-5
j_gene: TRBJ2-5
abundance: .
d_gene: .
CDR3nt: TGTGCTAGTGGTTTGGTGGTTCGCGGTATGGGGGAGACCCAGTACTTC
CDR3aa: CASGLVVRGMGETQYF

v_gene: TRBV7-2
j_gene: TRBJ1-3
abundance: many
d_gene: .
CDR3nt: TGTGCCAGCAGCTTAGGTATAGGCCAAGGAAACACCATATATTTT
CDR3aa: CASSLGIGQGNTIYF

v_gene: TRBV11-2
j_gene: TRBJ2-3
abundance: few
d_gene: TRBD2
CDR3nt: TGTGCCAGCAGCCCCTGGACTAGCGGGAGCACAGATACGCAGTATTTT
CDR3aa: CASSPWTSGSTDTQYF

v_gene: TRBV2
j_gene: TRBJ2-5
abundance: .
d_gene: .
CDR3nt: TGTGCCAGCAGTCCCAGGGGGGGGAACCAAGAGACCCAGTACTTC
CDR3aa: CASSPRGGNQETQYF

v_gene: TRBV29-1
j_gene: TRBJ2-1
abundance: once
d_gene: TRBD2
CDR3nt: TGCAGCGTTGAGAAAGCGGGAGCGTGGGAGCAGTTCTTC
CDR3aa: CSVEKAGAWEQFF

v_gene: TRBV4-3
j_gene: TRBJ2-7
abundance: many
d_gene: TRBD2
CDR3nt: TGCGCCAGCAGCCAAGCGGATAGCGGGATTTACGAGCAGTACTTC
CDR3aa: CASSQADSGIYEQYF

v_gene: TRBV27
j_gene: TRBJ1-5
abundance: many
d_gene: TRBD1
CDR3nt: TGTGCCAGCAGTTTATCACCCGGGACAGGGCATCAGCCCCAGCATTTT
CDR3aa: CASSLSPGTGHQPQHF

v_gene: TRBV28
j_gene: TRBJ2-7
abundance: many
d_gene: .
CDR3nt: TGTGCCAGCAGTTTTGCCAGCGAGCAGTACTTC
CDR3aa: CASSFASEQYF

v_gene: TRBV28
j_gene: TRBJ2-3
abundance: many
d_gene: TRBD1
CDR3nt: TGTGCCAGCAGTTCCCGGACAGGGGCGCAGTATTTT
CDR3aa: CASSSRTGAQYF

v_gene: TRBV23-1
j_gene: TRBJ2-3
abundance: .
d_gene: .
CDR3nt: TGCGCCAGCAGTCCGCCGACGAATGCGCAGTATTTT
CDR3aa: CASSPPTNAQYF

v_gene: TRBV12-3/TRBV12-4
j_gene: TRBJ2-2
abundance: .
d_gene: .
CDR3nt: TGTGCCAGCACCTTGACAATACAGACCGGGGAGCTGTTTTTT
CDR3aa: CASTLTIQTGELFF

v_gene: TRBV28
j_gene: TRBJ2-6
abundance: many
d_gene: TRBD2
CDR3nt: TGTGCCAGCAGCCTCGGACTAGCGGGGGATTACTCTGGGGCCAACGTCCTGACTTTC
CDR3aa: CASSLGLAGDYSGANVLTF

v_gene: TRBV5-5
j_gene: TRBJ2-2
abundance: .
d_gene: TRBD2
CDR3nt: TGTGCCAGCAGCACCGATAGGACGGGAGGGCTGGGGAGCACCGGGGAGCTGTTTTTT
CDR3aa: CASSTDRTGGLGSTGELFF

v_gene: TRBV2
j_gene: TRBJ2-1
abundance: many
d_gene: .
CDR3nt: TGTGCCAGCAGGTTCACCCGGACCCTTGAGCAGTTCTTC
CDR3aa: CASRFTRTLEQFF

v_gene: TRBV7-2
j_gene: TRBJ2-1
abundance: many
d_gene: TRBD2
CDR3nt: TGTGCCAGCAGCTTCGGGCTAGCGGGGGGCAATGAGCAGTTCTTC
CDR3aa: CASSFGLAGGNEQFF

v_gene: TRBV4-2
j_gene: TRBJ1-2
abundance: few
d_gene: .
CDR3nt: TGTGCCAGCAGCCAAGATGCCGGAGGGTCCTCGGATAACTATGGCTACACCTTC
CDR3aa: CASSQDAGGSSDNYGYTF

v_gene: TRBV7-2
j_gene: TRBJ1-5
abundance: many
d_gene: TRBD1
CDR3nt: TGTGCCAGCAGCCTGGACAGGGTAATGGGGACAGATCAGCCCCAGCATTTT
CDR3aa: CASSLDRVMGTDQPQHF

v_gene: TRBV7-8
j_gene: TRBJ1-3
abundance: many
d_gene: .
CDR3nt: TGTGCCAGCAGCTTAATGGCAGTCTCTGGAAACACCATATATTTT
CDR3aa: CASSLMAVSGNTIYF

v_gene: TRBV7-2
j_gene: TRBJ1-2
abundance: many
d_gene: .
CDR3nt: TGTGCCAGCAGCCCGGAAGGGTGGGGCTATGGCTACACCTTC
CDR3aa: CASSPEGWGYGYTF

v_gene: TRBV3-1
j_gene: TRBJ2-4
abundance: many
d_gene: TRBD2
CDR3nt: TGTGCCAGCAGCCAAGATCCCAGCGGGAGAGACATTCAGTACTTC
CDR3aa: CASSQDPSGRDIQYF

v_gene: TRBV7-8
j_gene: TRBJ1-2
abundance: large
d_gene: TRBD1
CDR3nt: TGTGCCAGCAGCTTAGTGGAACAGGGGGGTTGGGGCTACACCTTC
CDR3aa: CASSLVEQGGWGYTF

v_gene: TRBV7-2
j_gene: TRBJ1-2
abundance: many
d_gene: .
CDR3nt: TGTGCCAGCAGCTTTGGTCTCACCCATGGCTACACCTTC
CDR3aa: CASSFGLTHGYTF

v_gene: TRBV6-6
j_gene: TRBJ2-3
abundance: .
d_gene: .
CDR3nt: TGTGCCAGCAGTTACCGCGGGGATACGCAGTATTTT
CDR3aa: CASSYRGDTQYF

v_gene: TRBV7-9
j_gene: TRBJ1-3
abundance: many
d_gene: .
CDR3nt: TGTGCCAGCAGCTTATTCCGGGCTGGAAACACCATATATTTT
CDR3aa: CASSLFRAGNTIYF

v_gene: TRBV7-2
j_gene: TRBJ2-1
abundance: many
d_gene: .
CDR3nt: TGTGCCAGCAGCCGCGATTCAGGGGGGTCCTACAATGAGCAGTTCTTC
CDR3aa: CASSRDSGGSYNEQFF

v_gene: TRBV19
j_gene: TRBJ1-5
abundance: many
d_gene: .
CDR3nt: TGTGCCAGTAGTAGGGTGGCAGGGGGCAATCAGCCCCAGCATTTT
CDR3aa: CASSRVAGGNQPQHF